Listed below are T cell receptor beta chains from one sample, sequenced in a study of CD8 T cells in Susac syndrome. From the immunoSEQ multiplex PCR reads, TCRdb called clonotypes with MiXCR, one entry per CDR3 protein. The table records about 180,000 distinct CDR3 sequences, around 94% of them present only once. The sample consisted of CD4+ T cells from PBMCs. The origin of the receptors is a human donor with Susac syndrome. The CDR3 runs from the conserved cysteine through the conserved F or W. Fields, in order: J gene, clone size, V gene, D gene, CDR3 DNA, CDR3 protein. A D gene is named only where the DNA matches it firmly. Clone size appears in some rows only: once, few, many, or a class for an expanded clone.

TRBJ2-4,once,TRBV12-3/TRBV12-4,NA,TGTGCCAGCAGTTTAGCGACCTTTCAGTACTTC,CASSLATFQYF
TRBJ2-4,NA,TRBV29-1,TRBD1,TGCAGCGCTGGACAGGCGGCGAACATTCAGTACTTC,CSAGQAANIQYF
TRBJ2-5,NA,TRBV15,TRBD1,TGTGCCACTTCCTTGGACAGGGGACCGTCCCAGTACTTC,CATSLDRGPSQYF
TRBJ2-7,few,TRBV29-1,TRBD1,TGCAGCGTTCGGACAGGGGGCTACGAGCAGTACTTC,CSVRTGGYEQYF
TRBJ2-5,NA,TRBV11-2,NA,TGTGCCAGCAGCTTAGGGGGGGCCTCCCAAGAGACCCAGTACTTC,CASSLGGASQETQYF
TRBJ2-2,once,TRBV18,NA,TGTGCCAGCTCACCGACGGACATAACGAACACCGGGGAGCTGTTTTTT,CASSPTDITNTGELFF
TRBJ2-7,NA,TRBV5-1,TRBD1,TGCGCCAGCAGCTGGGGTGACAGGGCACAAACCTACGAGCAGTACTTC,CASSWGDRAQTYEQYF
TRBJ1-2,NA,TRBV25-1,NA,TGTGCCAGCAGTGAATATGGAACAGAGGATGGCTACACCTTC,CASSEYGTEDGYTF
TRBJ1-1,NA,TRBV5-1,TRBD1,TGCGCCAGCAGCACTCTGGACAGGGGATGGACTGAAGCTTTCTTT,CASSTLDRGWTEAFF
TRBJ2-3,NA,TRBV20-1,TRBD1,TGCAGTGCCAAGGACAGGAACACAGATACGCAGTATTTT,CSAKDRNTDTQYF
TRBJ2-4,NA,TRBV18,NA,TGTGCCAGCTCACCATCACAGGGAGAAAACATTCAGTACTTC,CASSPSQGENIQYF
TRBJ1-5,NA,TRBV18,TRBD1,TGTGCCAGCTCACCGCTCGGGACAGGGAAACAGCCCCAGCATTTT,CASSPLGTGKQPQHF
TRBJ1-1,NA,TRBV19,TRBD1,TGTGCCAGTAGCTTGACAGGGACGGGCGCTGAAGCTTTCTTT,CASSLTGTGAEAFF
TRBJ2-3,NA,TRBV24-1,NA,TGTGCCACCTCTCCTAGCCCCACAGATACGCAGTATTTT,CATSPSPTDTQYF
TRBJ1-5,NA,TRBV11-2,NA,TGTGCCAGCAGTTCGGACAGCCGATATCAGCCCCAGCATTTT,CASSSDSRYQPQHF
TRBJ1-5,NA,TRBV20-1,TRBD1,TGCAGTGCGGAGGGACAGGAAAATCAGCCCCAGCATTTT,CSAEGQENQPQHF
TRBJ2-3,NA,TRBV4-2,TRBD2,TGTGCCAGCAGCCGAGAATCTAGCGGGGGGGCAAGGGATACGCAGTATTTT,CASSRESSGGARDTQYF
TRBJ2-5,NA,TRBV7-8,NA,TGTGCCAGCAGCTTAAAGTACCAAGAGACCCAGTACTTC,CASSLKYQETQYF
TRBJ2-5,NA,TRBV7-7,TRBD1,TGTGCCGTGGGAAGGACAGGGGGTCAAGAGACCCAGTACTTC,CAVGRTGGQETQYF
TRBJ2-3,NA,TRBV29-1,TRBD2,TGCAGCGTTGAGGGGACTAGCGATATCAAGAGCACAGATACGCAGTATTTT,CSVEGTSDIKSTDTQYF
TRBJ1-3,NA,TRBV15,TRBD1,TGTGCCACCAGCGGGGCTTTGGGACAGGGAAACACCATATATTTT,CATSGALGQGNTIYF
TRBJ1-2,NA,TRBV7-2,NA,TGTGCCAGCAGCTACCAAGGTGGATCCAACTATGGCTACACCTTC,CASSYQGGSNYGYTF
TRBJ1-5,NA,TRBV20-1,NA,TGCAGTGGGGGCGGGACCCGCAATCAGCCCCAGCATTTT,CSGGGTRNQPQHF
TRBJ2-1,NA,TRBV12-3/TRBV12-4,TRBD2,TGTGCCAGCACCCGACTAGCGGGGATCGGTGAGCAGTTCTTC,CASTRLAGIGEQFF
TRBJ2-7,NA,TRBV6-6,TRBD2,TGTGCCAGCAGCAGGGGCGGGGGGCCCACCTACGAGCAGTACTTC,CASSRGGGPTYEQYF
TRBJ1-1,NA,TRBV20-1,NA,TGCAGTGCTAGCAAGGGGGACACTGAAGCTTTCTTT,CSASKGDTEAFF
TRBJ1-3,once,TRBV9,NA,TGTGCCAGCAGCGTACTCTCTGGAAACACCATATATTTT,CASSVLSGNTIYF
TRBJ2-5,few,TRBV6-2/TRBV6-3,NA,TGTGCCAGCAAGAAGGGGTCGTTGGTATTAGAGACCCAGTACTTC,CASKKGSLVLETQYF
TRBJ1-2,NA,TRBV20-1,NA,TGCAGTGCCCGCAACGGACGGAGCGGGACTAACTATGGCTACACCTTC,CSARNGRSGTNYGYTF
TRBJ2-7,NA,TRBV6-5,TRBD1,TGTGCCAGCAGTTCCACACCGGGACAGGGGGGCCACGAGCAGTACTTC,CASSSTPGQGGHEQYF
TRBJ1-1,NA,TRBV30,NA,TGTGCCTGGACCTTGGATTGGGCGTACACTGAAGCTTTCTTT,CAWTLDWAYTEAFF
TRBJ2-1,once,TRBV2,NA,TGTGCCAGCAGTTCGGAAGAGCAGTTCTTC,CASSSEEQFF
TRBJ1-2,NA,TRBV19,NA,TGTGCCAGTAGTATAGCCAGGGACGGGGGCTACACCTTC,CASSIARDGGYTF
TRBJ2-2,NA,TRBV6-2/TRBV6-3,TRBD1,TGTGCCAGCAGACTTCGACAGGGCGGGGAGCTGTTTTTT,CASRLRQGGELFF
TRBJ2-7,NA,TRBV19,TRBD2,TGTGCCAGTAGTTCACTAGCGGGCGAGCAGTACTTC,CASSSLAGEQYF
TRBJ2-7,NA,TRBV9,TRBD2,TGTGCCAGCAGCGCCAGCGGGGAGTACTCCTACGAGCAGTACTTC,CASSASGEYSYEQYF
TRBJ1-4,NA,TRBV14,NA,TGTGCCAGCAGCCCAGCGGGCAGGGTGGAAGAAAAACTGTTTTTT,CASSPAGRVEEKLFF
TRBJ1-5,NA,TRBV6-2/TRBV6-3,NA,TGTGCCAGCAGCCCGGGACAAAGGACTGGCAATCAGCCCCAGCATTTT,CASSPGQRTGNQPQHF
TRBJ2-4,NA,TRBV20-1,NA,TGCAGTGCGACACGGGCCTCCAACATTCAGTACTTC,CSATRASNIQYF
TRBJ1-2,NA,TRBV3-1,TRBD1,TGTGCCAGCAGCAACCAGGACAGGGTGAACTATGGCTACACCTTC,CASSNQDRVNYGYTF
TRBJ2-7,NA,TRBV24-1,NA,TGTGCATCCCAGGTGTTCTCCTACGAGCAGTACTTC,CASQVFSYEQYF
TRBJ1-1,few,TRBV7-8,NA,TGTGCCAGCAGCCCGTTGGCGAACTTCGAAGCTTTCTTT,CASSPLANFEAFF
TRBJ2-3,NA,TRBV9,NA,TGTGCCAGCAGCGCCGCGAAGTCTGATACGCAGTATTTT,CASSAAKSDTQYF
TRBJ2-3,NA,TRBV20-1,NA,TGCAGTGCCTCTAGGGACCCAGATACGCAGTATTTT,CSASRDPDTQYF
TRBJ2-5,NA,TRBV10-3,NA,TGTGCCATCAGTGAGTCGAGGGACTACCAAGAGACCCAGTACTTC,CAISESRDYQETQYF
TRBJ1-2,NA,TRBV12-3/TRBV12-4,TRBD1,TGTGCCAGCACACGGACAGGGGGCCACTATGGCTACACCTTC,CASTRTGGHYGYTF
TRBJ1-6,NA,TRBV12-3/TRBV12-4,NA,TGTGCCAGCAGTTTACTTGGTTCACCCCTCCACTTT,CASSLLGSPLHF
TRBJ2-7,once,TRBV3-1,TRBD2,TGTGCCAGCACCAGCGTGGGGGGGTCGTCCTACGAGCAGTACTTC,CASTSVGGSSYEQYF
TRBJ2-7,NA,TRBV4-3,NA,TGCGCCAGCAGCCAAGGTCATGGGGGTGGGGGGACCTACGAGCAGTACTTC,CASSQGHGGGGTYEQYF
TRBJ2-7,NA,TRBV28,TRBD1,TGTGCCAGCAGTTTACGCCGGGACAGTCAGTTAATTAGCTACGAGCAGTACTTC,CASSLRRDSQLISYEQYF
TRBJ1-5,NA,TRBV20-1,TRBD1,TGCAGTGCAGGGACAGTTTATAGCAATCAGCCCCAGCATTTT,CSAGTVYSNQPQHF
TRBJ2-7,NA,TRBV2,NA,TGTGCCAGCAGACTGACTCGGGCCTACGAGCAGTACTTC,CASRLTRAYEQYF
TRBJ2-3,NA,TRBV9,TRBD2,TGTGCCAGCAGCGTACTCGGCGGGGGGTCAGATACGCAGTATTTT,CASSVLGGGSDTQYF
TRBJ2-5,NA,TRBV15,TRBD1,TGTGCCACCAGCCCAGGGACAGCCTACCAAGAGACCCAGTACTTC,CATSPGTAYQETQYF
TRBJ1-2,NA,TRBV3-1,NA,TGTGCCAGCAGCCAAGAACCCCGGGACGGCTACACCTTC,CASSQEPRDGYTF
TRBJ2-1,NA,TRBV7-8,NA,TGTGCCAGCAGCGTTGATAGGGGTCTGTTCTTC,CASSVDRGLFF
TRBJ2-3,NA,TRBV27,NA,TGTGCCAGCAGTTTTTCCTGGGGGGGCCTGGTGGATACGCAGTATTTT,CASSFSWGGLVDTQYF
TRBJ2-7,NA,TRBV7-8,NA,TGTGCCAGCAGCTTAGGGATCAAGGGGGGCGAGCAGTACTTC,CASSLGIKGGEQYF
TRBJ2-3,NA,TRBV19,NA,TGTGCCAGTAGAGATCCGACGAATACGCAGTATTTT,CASRDPTNTQYF